Below are 27 T cell receptor beta chains sequenced from a single sample in a study of blood T cell repertoires in COVID-19. Profiling relied on immunoSEQ multiplex PCR, and the TCRdb table lists in-frame clones only, not all of them. This sample yields around 250,000 clones, of which 89% are seen a single time; approximately 0.85% belongs to the top ten. Sequences were obtained from peripheral blood. The receptors originated from a woman aged 40 to 49 who had recovered from COVID-19.

The chain is built from TRBV27 and TRBJ2-3; D might be TRBD1 (6 bases). The length of the CDR3 is 14 residues. The germline V and J ends were trimmed by 8 bases and 1 base, with 13 bases remaining between them. CDR1 is MNHEY, CDR2 SMNVEV, per germline (reference sequence). CDR3 DNA sequence: TGTGCCAGCGCGCAGGGGCGCGGCACAGATACGCAGTATTTT. Translating gives CASAQGRGTDTQYF.

This clone was found many times. This sequence joins TRBV6-5 and TRBJ1-1; 7 bases are shared with TRBD1. The CDR3 is 15 residues long. Looked up from germline, CDR1 is MNHEY and CDR2 is SVGAGI. Losses at the gene ends were 0 bases for V and 6 bases for J; bases not matched to a gene: 7. CDR3 sequence: CASSYSISGGSEAFF. CDR3 in DNA: TGTGCCAGCAGTTACTCGATATCAGGGGGATCTGAAGCTTTCTTT.

This rearrangement joins TRBV12-5 to TRBJ2-5, with unresolved D. Germline CDR1 and CDR2: LGHNT and FRNRAP. Trimming left V 0 bases short and J 2 bases short, with 10 bases between. The CDR3 spans 15 residues. The CDR3 DNA reads TGTGCTAGTGGTTTGGTACTGGCAGCGCAAGAGACCCAGTACTTC. Translating gives CASGLVLAAQETQYF.

This clone was seen only a few times. V and J are TRBV7-3 and TRBJ2-1; 11 bases match TRBD2. J was trimmed by 5 bases and V by 5 bases; bases with no gene match: 5. This CDR3 region has 15 residues. Germline V gene sequence: CDR1 SGHTA, CDR2 FQGTGA. CDR3 sequence reads: CASSRIAGGNNEQFF. The CDR3 DNA reads TGTGCCAGCAGCCGGATAGCGGGAGGGAACAATGAGCAGTTCTTC.

The rearrangement joins TRBV20-1 to TRBJ2-7, with 8 bases that match TRBD1. J gave up 0 bases and V 3 bases, and 7 bases lay outside the gene matches. Germline V lookup: CDR1 DFQATT, CDR2 SNEGSKA (reference sequence). The CDR3 runs 15 residues. The CDR3: CSASTRTGNSYEQYF. The CDR3, as DNA: TGCAGTGCTAGTACACGGACAGGGAACTCCTACGAGCAGTACTTC.

The genes are TRBV9 and TRBJ2-2, with D uncertain. The CDR3 is 12 residues long. CDR1 and CDR2 (germline): SGDLS, YYNGEE. The ends were cut back, 0 bases at V and 6 bases at J, with 3 bases in the middle. In DNA form, the CDR3 reads TGTGCCAGCAGCGTAGCCTCCGGGGAGCTGTTTTTT. It translates to CASSVASGELFF.

The chain uses TRBV7-2 and TRBJ2-3; D possibly corresponds to TRBD2 (5 bases). The V end lost 1 base, the J end lost 4 bases, and 9 bases lay between the germline ends. Germline CDR1 reads SGHTA; CDR2 reads FQGNSA. The CDR3 sequence is 14 residues long. CDR3 sequence (DNA): TGTGCCAGCAGCTTAGGAGGGTCCGCAGATACGCAGTATTTT. Protein: CASSLGGSADTQYF.

V is TRBV21-1 and J is TRBJ2-1; the table's D call of TRBD2 was not tested on the DNA. TRBV21-1 is a recognized pseudogene. The CDR3 totals 20 residues. CDR3 in amino acids: CASRTSEGAPREVFFDEQFF. Written as DNA, the CDR3 is TGTGCCAGCAGAACCTCTGAGGGGGCGCCGCGGGAGGTCTTCTTCGATGAGCAGTTCTTC.

The chain links TRBV6-2 or TRBV6-3 to TRBJ1-6, with D maybe TRBD1 (5 bases). The CDR3 extends over 14 amino acids. Germline V CDR1 and CDR2: MNHEY, SVGEGT. Between the trimmed V and J ends, which lost 2 bases and 6 bases, there was a span of 8 bases. CDR3 in amino acids: CASSYGAGNSPLHF. The CDR3 DNA is TGTGCCAGCAGTTACGGGGCAGGTAATTCACCCCTCCACTTT.

This clone has a single count. The rearrangement links TRBV10-2 to TRBJ2-1; the match to TRBD2 covers 12 bases. The J segment lost 2 bases and the V segment lost 2 bases, leaving 1 base of the junction unmatched. The CDR3 runs to 16 residues. The germline CDR1 and CDR2 sequences are WSHSY and SAAADI. The CDR3, as DNA: TGCGCCAGCAGTGAGGCTAGCGGGAGGGCCTACAATGAGCAGTTCTTC. This codes for CASSEASGRAYNEQFF.

V and J are TRBV5-4 and TRBJ1-6, with 8 bases matching TRBD1. CDR1 and CDR2 (germline): SGHNT, YYREEE (reference sequence). The CDR3 length is 16 residues. With 4 bases clipped from V and 7 bases from J, the junction kept 10 bases outside the gene matches. The CDR3 coding sequence is TGTGCCAGCAGCCTACCGCCGGACAGGGAGAATTCACCCCTCCACTTT. Amino acid sequence: CASSLPPDRENSPLHF. Filled out from reference TRBV5-4 and TRBJ1-6, the complete variable domain reads ETGVTQSPTHLIKTRGQQVTLRCSSQSGHNTVSWYQQALGQGPQFIFQYYREEENGRGNFPPRFSGLQFPNYSSELNVNALELDDSALYLCASSLPPDRENSPLHFGNGTRLTVT.

The table lists this clone with a few counts. The V and J genes are TRBV4-1 and TRBJ2-7; the match to TRBD2 covers 9 bases. The length of the CDR3 is 15 residues. Germline assignment: CDR1 MGHRA and CDR2 YSYEKL. V dropped 1 base and J dropped 4; count of bases not matched to a gene: 5. The CDR3 is CASSQGSGSAYEQYF. In DNA, the CDR3 is TGCGCCAGCAGCCAAGGTAGCGGGAGTGCGTACGAGCAGTACTTC.

The rearrangement uses TRBV7-6 and TRBJ2-7, with D uncertain. CDR1 and CDR2 from the germline V gene are SGHVS and FNYEAQ. This CDR3 is 16 amino acids long. V lost 0 bases to trimming and J lost 0 bases, with 12 bases between them. The CDR3 DNA sequence: TGTGCCAGCAGCTTAGCGCTCGGAGTCCCCTCCTACGAGCAGTACTTC. Its protein product is CASSLALGVPSYEQYF.

This chain joins TRBV5-4 and TRBJ2-2; 8 nucleotides agree with TRBD2. This CDR3 has 15 amino acids. Germline V gene data show CDR1 as SGHNT and CDR2 as YYREEE (reference sequence). The junction had 5 bases not matched to a gene; V was cut back by 0 bases and J by 7 bases. CDR3: CASSLDSGIDGELFF. CDR3 DNA sequence: TGTGCCAGCAGCTTGGATAGCGGGATTGACGGGGAGCTGTTTTTT. Looking up the rest from reference TRBV5-4 and TRBJ2-2 gives the full variable domain: ETGVTQSPTHLIKTRGQQVTLRCSSQSGHNTVSWYQQALGQGPQFIFQYYREEENGRGNFPPRFSGLQFPNYSSELNVNALELDDSALYLCASSLDSGIDGELFFGEGSRLTVL.

The CDR3 is CASSAAQAFYEQYF. As DNA, the CDR3 is TGTGCCAGCAGTGCCGCCCAGGCATTCTACGAGCAGTACTTC. The gene calls are TRBV6-1 and TRBJ2-7, with unresolved D. CDR3 length equals 14 residues. The V gene's germline CDR1 is MNHNS and CDR2 SASEGT. V was shortened by 4 bases and J by 3 bases, with 13 bases between the two germline ends.

This clone was seen only a few times. V usage is TRBV7-9 and J usage is TRBJ1-2; TRBD1 agrees at 8 bases. Per the germline V gene, CDR1 is SEHNR and CDR2 is FQNEAQ (reference sequence). The junction had 4 bases not matched to a gene; V was cut back by 5 bases and J by 8 bases. The CDR3 sequence is 12 residues long. CDR3 loop: CASSLPGGGYTF. The CDR3 bases are TGTGCCAGCAGCCTACCAGGGGGCGGCTACACCTTC.

J is TRBJ2-2 and V is TRBV5-4, with 7 bases fitting TRBD2. Germline-derived CDR1 and CDR2 are SGHNT and YYREEE (reference sequence). V lost 7 bases to trimming and J lost 1 base; unmatched junction nucleotides: 4. This CDR3 comprises 14 residues. CDR3 sequence: CASCLAENTGELFF. The CDR3 nucleotides are TGTGCCAGCTGTCTAGCGGAGAACACCGGGGAGCTGTTTTTT.

This chain uses TRBV7-2 with TRBJ1-2; TRBD1 matches at 9 bases. J lost 13 bases, V lost 3 bases, and 9 bases had no gene match. Germline assignment: CDR1 SGHTA and CDR2 FQGNSA. There are 13 residues in the CDR3. CDR3 in amino acids: CASSFGRDRAGTF. The CDR3 DNA reads TGTGCCAGCAGCTTCGGTAGGGACAGGGCCGGCACCTTC.

The gene calls are TRBV5-1 and TRBJ1-3; D might be TRBD1 (6 bases). Trimming removed 5 bases from V and 2 bases from J, with 11 bases in between. The germline V gene has CDR1 SGHRS and CDR2 YFSETQ. CDR3 length: 14 residues. This CDR3 reads CASRPTGTGNTIYF. Written as DNA, the CDR3 is TGCGCCAGCAGGCCAACAGGGACTGGAAACACCATATATTTT.

The chain carries TRBV3-1 (or the pseudogene TRBV3-2) and TRBJ2-1, with 8 bases aligning to TRBD2. V lost 0 bases and J lost 4; bases outside the gene matches: 2. This CDR3 is 15 amino acids long. Germline V gene lookup returns CDR1 LGHDT and CDR2 YNNKEL (reference sequence). CDR3 in amino acids: CASSQDAGGYNEQFF. The CDR3 bases are TGTGCCAGCAGCCAAGATGCGGGGGGATACAATGAGCAGTTCTTC.

This clone was detected a few times. The chain joins TRBV5-6 to TRBJ2-1, with 10 bases aligning to TRBD1. The germline V gene encodes CDR1 SGHDT and CDR2 YYEEEE. V shed 10 bases and J 6 bases; nucleotides not matched to a gene: 4. CDR3 length equals 12 residues. The CDR3 loop is CASGTGVNEQFF. The CDR3 coding sequence is TGTGCCTCCGGGACAGGGGTCAATGAGCAGTTCTTC.

The sample holds one count of this clone. This rearrangement joins TRBV5-4 to TRBJ2-3, with 11 bases fitting TRBD2. The CDR3 spans 16 residues. Germline CDR1 is SGHNT and CDR2 is YYREEE (reference sequence). The J segment lost 5 bases and the V segment lost 1 base, leaving 6 bases of the junction unmatched. In DNA form, the CDR3 reads TGTGCCAGCAGCTTGCTGACTAGCGGGACGCAAGATACGCAGTATTTT. It encodes CASSLLTSGTQDTQYF.

The chain joins TRBV5-1 to TRBJ2-2; weak D call: TRBD2 (5 bases). CDR1 and CDR2 from the germline V gene are SGHRS and YFSETQ. CDR3 size: 14 residues. Trimming shortened V by 1 base and J by 4 bases, and 8 bases separated the two germline ends. The CDR3 DNA reads as TGCGCCAGCAGCTTGTCGGGGAGCACCGGGGAGCTGTTTTTT. Its translation: CASSLSGSTGELFF.

The chain combines TRBV12-3 or TRBV12-4 with TRBJ1-2, with TRBD1 as a possible D gene (6 bases). Trimming left V 7 bases short and J 6 bases short, with 15 bases between. The length of the CDR3 is 13 residues. The CDR3 spells CASTLPGVDGYTF. The CDR3 nucleotides are TGTGCCAGCACTTTGCCAGGGGTCGATGGCTACACCTTC.

The rearrangement links TRBV27 to TRBJ2-7, with D possibly matching TRBD1 (5 bases). Trimming cost V 2 bases and J 0 bases, with 17 bases left between them. The CDR3 is made up of 17 amino acids. Germline V CDR1 and CDR2: MNHEY, SMNVEV (reference sequence). The CDR3 spells CASSLKFRAGPSYEQYF. The CDR3 DNA reads TGTGCCAGCAGTTTAAAGTTTCGGGCAGGGCCCTCCTACGAGCAGTACTTC.

V is TRBV19 and J is TRBJ1-2; D is uncertain. This CDR3 is built from 13 residues. V shed 7 bases and J shed 4 bases, with 13 bases lying between them. CDR1 and CDR2 from the germline V gene are LNHDA and SQIVND (reference sequence). In DNA form, the CDR3 reads TGTGCCAGTACGTTCCCGGGAAGCTATGGCTACACCTTC. Protein: CASTFPGSYGYTF.

The chain couples TRBV5-1 to TRBJ1-5; D gene uncertain. With 7 bases removed from V and 6 bases from J, the gap between germline ends came to 17 bases. Looked up from germline, CDR1 is SGHRS and CDR2 is YFSETQ. The CDR3 runs to 14 residues. The CDR3 DNA sequence: TGCGCCAGCGCCATGGCCGGGAACCGTCAGCCCCAGCATTTT. This sequence encodes CASAMAGNRQPQHF. The whole variable domain, remainder taken from reference TRBV5-1 and TRBJ1-5, is KAGVTQTPRYLIKTRGQQVTLSCSPISGHRSVSWYQQTPGQGLQFLFEYFSETQRNKGNFPGRFSGRQFSNSRSEMNVSTLELGDSALYLCASAMAGNRQPQHFGDGTRLSIL.